This T cell receptor beta chain was documented in a study of T cell repertoires in cytomegalovirus infection. A note on this clonotype: Its antigen is not known.

The V end lost 6 bases, the J end lost 4 bases, and 15 bases lay between the germline ends. Germline V gene sequence: CDR1 SGHTA, CDR2 FQGNSA. The CDR3 contains 15 residues. TCRdb processed the reads anew with MiXCR; each CDR3 protein has one entry. The table has 100,000 to 150,000 distinct CDR3 sequences, over 25% seen once. The sequence was obtained from a human donor in good health (CMV status not recorded). Some clones in this sample may be carry-over from other donors' samples. The sequences come from CD8+ T cells from cultured PBMCs, collected from culture after CMV antigen stimulation. This sequence joins TRBV7-2 and TRBJ1-4; D gene ambiguous. For the CDR3, the DNA is TGTGCCAGCAGAGACCCAAGATCACTTAATGAAAAACTGTTTTTT. Amino acid sequence: CASRDPRSLNEKLFF.